Described below is a single TCR beta chain sequence and its context. Its antigen is still unknown. The data stem from a study of molecular identifiers for immune sequencing clone quantification. MiXCR, applied by TCRdb to the PCR reads, yields one record per CDR3 protein. Seen here are around 460,000 distinct CDR3 sequences, approximately 25% observed once, and the top ten hold 0.76%. Losses at the gene ends were 5 bases for V and 14 bases for J; bases not matched to a gene: 6. The CDR3 sequence is 12 residues long. The V gene's germline CDR1 is GTSNPN and CDR2 SVGIG (reference sequence). Findings and caveats of the study: Whereas clones above 20 RNA copies held under 1% of naive-cell molecules, they held over 97% of effector molecules.

The receptor was isolated from a human donor in good health. Some libraries in this study had Jurkat cell RNA spiked in. Material for sequencing was naive CD8+ T cells from blood, with Jurkat cell RNA spiked in. Subset in this sample: FACS-sorted CD8+CD4-CCR7+CD45RA+ naive T cells. The rearrangement uses TRBV30 and TRBJ2-3; 14 nucleotides agree with TRBD2. The CDR3 DNA is TGTGCCTGGGGGACTAGCGGGAGCATCAGGTATTTT. Encoded protein: CAWGTSGSIRYF. Together with reference TRBV30 and TRBJ2-3, the CDR3 gives the full variable domain: SQTIHQWPATLVQPVGSPLSLECTVEGTSNPNLYWYRQAAGRGLQLLFYSVGIGQISSEVPQNLSASRPQDRQFILSSKKLLLSDSGFYLCAWGTSGSIRYFGPGTRLTVL.